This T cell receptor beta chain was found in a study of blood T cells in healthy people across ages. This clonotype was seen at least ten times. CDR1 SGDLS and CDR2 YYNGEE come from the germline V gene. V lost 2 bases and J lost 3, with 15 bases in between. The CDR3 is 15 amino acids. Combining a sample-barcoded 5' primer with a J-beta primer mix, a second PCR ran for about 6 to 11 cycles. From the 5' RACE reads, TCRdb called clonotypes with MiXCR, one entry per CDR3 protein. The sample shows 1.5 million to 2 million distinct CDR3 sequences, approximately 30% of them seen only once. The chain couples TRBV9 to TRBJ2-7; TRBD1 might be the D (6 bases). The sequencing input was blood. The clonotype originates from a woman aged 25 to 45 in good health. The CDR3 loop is CASSVATGTSYEQYF. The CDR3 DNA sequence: TGTGCCAGCAGCGTGGCGACAGGTACCAGCTACGAGCAGTACTTC.